Described below is a single TCR beta chain sequence and its context. Antigen: not known. Generated by immunoSEQ multiplex PCR, the TCRdb table keeps only in-frame clones and is missing some. The data hold roughly 2.1 million clones, with roughly 91% observed a single time. These data belong to a study of shared clonotypes between healthy human individuals. Notes on the study in general: What limited the represented genetic and exposure-history diversity was the small number of donors.

Terminally differentiated effector memory CD45RA+ cells were excluded by CCR7 positive selection of CD45RO-negative cells. The clonotype comes from a man aged 18 to 29 in good health. Some clones in this sample may be carry-over from other donors' samples. The sample consisted of naive CD8+ T cells from PBMCs.

CDR3 residues: CATSEKANTEAFF. The CDR3 DNA is TGTGCCACCTCAGAGAAGGCGAACACTGAAGCTTTCTTT. The rearrangement uses TRBV15 and TRBJ1-1; D gene uncertain. The CDR3 totals 13 residues. Trimming removed 8 bases from V and 1 base from J, with 11 bases in between. Germline loops: CDR1 LNHNV, CDR2 YYDKDF (reference sequence). Combining the CDR3 with reference TRBV15 and TRBJ1-1 gives the whole variable domain DAMVIQNPRYQVTQFGKPVTLSCSQTLNHNVMYWYQQKSSQAPKLLFHYYDKDFNNEADTPDNFQSRRPNTSFCFLDIRSPGLGDTAMYLCATSEKANTEAFFGQGTRLTVV.